The source of this T cell receptor beta chain is a study of cytomegalovirus exposure and HLA in healthy donors. Broader study findings: Likely technical artifact: a cluster of highly shared sequence variants. Roughly uniform depth of sequencing across donors was assumed in presence/absence analyses.

The CDR3 sequence is 16 residues long. V lost 4 bases, J lost 6 bases, and 10 bases stayed unmatched. Germline V gene sequence: CDR1 SGHRS, CDR2 YFSETQ. The PCR contained 60 Vbeta and 13 Jbeta primers. Original handling: An analysis performed later counted 81 million or so unique TCR beta chains (around 9.9 million of them shared). Sequencing used immunoSEQ multiplex PCR; TCRdb keeps in-frame clones, though not all of them. That table furnishes V, J and clone size, whereas the DNA furnished D and trimming. This sample has 150,000 to 200,000 clones, with around 80% found just once. For this clone: The antigen remains undetermined.

The rearrangement uses TRBV5-1 and TRBJ2-1, with 10 nucleotides matching TRBD2. The sample comprised PBMCs. The source of this sequence is a woman in her forties in good health and CMV-seronegative. CDR3 protein: CASSVQRLAGANEQFF. CDR3 nucleotide sequence: TGCGCCAGCAGCGTTCAGAGGCTAGCGGGGGCCAATGAGCAGTTCTTC.